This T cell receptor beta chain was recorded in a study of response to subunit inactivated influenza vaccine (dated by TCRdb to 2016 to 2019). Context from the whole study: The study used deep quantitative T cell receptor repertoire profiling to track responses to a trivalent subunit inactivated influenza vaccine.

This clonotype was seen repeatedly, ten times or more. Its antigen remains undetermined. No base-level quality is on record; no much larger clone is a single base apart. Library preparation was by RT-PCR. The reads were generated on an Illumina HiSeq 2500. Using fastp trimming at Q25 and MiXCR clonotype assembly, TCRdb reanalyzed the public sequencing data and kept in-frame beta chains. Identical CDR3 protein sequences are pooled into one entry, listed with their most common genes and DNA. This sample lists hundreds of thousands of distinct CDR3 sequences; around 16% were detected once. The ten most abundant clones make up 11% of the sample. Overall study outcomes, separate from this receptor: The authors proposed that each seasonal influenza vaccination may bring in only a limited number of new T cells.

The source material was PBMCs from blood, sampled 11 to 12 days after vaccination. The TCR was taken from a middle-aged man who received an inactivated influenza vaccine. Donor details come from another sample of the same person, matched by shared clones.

CDR3 sequence: CSVWTGGGYTF. Here is the DNA: TGCAGTGTTTGGACAGGTGGTGGCTACACCTTC. The chain uses TRBV20-1 and TRBJ1-2; TRBD1 agrees with 7 junctional bases. Ends trimmed: V by 7 bases, J by 7 bases; bases unmatched to a gene: 6. The cysteine opens and the phenylalanine closes a CDR3 of 11 amino acids. The entry retains the CDR3 DNA only, 33 bases that are in frame from base 1. Looking up the germline V gene (reference sequence) yields CDR1 DFQATT and CDR2 SNEGSKA.